The subject of this entry is one T cell receptor (beta chain). In the same sample, other DNA sequences code for this CDR3. Measured with immunoSEQ multiplex PCR; TCRdb has only the in-frame clones, and not every one. This table has about 61,000 clones, about four fifths appearing once. This record belongs to a study of OX40 agonist ivuxolimab in advanced cancers. The study sampled blood at baseline, cycle 4 day 1, and cycle 7 day 1. From germline, CDR1 is SGHRS and CDR2 YFSETQ. The CDR3 is made up of 13 amino acids. V was trimmed by 5 bases and J by 1 base, leaving 9 bases between them. The sample here was CD4+ or CD8+ T cells sorted from blood, taken in a trial of the OX40 agonist ivuxolimab. This rearrangement joins TRBV5-1 to TRBJ2-5; no definite D call. This clonotype was obtained from an adult with an advanced solid tumor such as melanoma, head and neck, liver or kidney cancer. The CDR3 sequence is CASSLGSQETQYF. The CDR3, as DNA: TGCGCCAGCAGTCTCGGGTCCCAAGAGACCCAGTACTTC.